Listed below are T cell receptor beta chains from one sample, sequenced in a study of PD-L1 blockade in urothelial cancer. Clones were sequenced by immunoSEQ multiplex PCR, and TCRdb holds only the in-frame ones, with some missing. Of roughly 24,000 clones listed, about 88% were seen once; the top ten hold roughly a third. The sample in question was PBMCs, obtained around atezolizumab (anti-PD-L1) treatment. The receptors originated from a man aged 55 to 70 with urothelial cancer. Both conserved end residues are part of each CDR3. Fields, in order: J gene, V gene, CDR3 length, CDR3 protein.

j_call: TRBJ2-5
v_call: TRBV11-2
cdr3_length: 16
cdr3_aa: CASSSSSGSKLETQYF

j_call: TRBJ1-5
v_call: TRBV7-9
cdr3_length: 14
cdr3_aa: CASSPSGDNQPQHF

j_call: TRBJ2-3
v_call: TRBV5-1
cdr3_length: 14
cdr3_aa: CASSLTSPGGTQYF

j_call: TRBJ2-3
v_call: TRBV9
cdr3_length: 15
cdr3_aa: CASSTGDIITDTQYF

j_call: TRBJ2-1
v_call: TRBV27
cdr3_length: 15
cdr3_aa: CASSSGGVSYNEQFF

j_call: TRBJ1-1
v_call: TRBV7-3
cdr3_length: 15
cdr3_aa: CASSLGGQGNTEAFF

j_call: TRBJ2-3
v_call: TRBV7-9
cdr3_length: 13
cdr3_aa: CASRPRYTDTQYF

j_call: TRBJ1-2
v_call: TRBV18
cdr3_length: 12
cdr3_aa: CASSQRESGYTF

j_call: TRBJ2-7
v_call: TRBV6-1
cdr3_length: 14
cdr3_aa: CASSATAGIYEQYF

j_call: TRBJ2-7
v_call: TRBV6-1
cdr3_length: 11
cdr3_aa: CASSTTYEQYF

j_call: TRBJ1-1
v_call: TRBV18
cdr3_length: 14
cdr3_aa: CASSLGTQNTEAFF

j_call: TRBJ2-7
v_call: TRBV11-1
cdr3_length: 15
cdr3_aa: CASSLGDRGSEEQYF

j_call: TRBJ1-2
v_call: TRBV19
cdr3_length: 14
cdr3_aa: CASSQQGAAYGYTF

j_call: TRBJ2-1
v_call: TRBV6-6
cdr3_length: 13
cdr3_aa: CASLIQPGDRPFF

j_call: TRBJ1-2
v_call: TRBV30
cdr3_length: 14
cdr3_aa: CAWTGAGQGVGYTF

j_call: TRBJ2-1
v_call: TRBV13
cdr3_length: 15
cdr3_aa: CASSSGREGYNEQFF

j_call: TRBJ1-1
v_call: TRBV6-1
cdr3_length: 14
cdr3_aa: CASSEGQIHTEAFF

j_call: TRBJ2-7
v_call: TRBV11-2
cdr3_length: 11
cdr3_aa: CASSRTYEQYF

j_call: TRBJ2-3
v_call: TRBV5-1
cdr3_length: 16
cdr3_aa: CASSSGLAAWRDTQYF

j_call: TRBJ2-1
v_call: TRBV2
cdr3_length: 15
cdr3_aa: CASRVSSGYYNEQFF

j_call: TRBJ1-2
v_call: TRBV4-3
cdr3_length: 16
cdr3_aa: CASSQDFEALKTGYTF

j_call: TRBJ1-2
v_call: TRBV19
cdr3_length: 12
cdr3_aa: CASEQQNYGYTF

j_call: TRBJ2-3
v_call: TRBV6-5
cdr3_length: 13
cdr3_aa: CASTRRVTDTQYF

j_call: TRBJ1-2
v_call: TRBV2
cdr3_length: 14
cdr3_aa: CASREEVSDYGYTF

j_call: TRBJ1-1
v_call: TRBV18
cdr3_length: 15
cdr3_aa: CASSPLGDRATEAFF

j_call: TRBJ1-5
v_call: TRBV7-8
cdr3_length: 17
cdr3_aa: CASSLLQGYRPNQPQHF

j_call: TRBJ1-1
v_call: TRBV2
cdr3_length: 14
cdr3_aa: CASSVRGLNTEAFF

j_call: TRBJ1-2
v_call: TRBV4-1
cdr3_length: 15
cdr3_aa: CASSQVGVGSYGYTF

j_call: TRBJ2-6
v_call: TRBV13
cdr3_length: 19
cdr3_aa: CASSSSTSGRSAGANVLTF

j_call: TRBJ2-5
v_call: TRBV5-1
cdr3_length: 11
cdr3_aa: CASRDQETQYF

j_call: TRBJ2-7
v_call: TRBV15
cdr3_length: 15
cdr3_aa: CATSRVPSGADEQYF

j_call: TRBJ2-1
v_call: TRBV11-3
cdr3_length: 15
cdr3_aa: CASSLVPGPLNEQFF

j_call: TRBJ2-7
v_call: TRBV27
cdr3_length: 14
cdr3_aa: CASRAPWRVYEQYF

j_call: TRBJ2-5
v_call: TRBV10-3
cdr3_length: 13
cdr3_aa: CAIRSRDTETQYF

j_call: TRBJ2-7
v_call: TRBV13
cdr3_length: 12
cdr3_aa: CASSLGLYEQYF

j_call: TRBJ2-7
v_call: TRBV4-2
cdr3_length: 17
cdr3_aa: CASSQTGTGGSTYEQYF

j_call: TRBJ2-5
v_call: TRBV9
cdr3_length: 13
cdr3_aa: CASSSGTGETQYF

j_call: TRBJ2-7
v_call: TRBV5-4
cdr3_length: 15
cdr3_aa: CASSPAGLGSYEQYF

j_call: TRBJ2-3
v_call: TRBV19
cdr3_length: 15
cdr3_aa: CASSPSGRSTDTQYF

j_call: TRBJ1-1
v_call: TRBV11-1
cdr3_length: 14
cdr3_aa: CASSLEQGYTEAFF

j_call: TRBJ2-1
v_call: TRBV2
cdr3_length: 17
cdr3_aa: CASSDFGGRASYNEQFF

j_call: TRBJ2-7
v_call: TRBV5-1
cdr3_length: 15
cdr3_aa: CASSRGQGTRTQQYF

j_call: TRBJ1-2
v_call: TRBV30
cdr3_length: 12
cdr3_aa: CASEGTVDGYTF

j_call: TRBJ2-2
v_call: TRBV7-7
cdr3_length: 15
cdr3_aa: CASSFSGGSTGELFF

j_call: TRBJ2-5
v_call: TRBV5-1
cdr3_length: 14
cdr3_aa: CASSLLPSSETQYF

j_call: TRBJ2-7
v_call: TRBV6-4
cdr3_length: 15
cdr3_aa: CASDKPDRGTYEQYF

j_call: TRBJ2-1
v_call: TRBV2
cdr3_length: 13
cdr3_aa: CASGLAVYDEQFF

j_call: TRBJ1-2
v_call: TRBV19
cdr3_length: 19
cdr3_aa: CASSIGLWRTGRTNYGYTF

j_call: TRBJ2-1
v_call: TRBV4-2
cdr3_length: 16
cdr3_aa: CASSHGTSGLHNEQFF

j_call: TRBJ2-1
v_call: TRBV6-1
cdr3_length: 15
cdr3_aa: CASTTGRGRYNEQFF

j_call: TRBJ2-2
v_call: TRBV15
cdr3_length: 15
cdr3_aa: CATSRRQGITGELFF

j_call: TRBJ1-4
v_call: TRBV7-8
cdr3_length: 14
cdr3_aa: CASSPEIVEKKLFF

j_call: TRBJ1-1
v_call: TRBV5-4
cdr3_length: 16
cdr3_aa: CASSPQRGSVNTEAFF

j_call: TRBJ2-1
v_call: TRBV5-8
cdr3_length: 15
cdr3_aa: CASRRLAGVGYEQFF

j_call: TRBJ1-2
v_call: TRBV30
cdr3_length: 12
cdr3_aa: CAWSSRGLGYTF